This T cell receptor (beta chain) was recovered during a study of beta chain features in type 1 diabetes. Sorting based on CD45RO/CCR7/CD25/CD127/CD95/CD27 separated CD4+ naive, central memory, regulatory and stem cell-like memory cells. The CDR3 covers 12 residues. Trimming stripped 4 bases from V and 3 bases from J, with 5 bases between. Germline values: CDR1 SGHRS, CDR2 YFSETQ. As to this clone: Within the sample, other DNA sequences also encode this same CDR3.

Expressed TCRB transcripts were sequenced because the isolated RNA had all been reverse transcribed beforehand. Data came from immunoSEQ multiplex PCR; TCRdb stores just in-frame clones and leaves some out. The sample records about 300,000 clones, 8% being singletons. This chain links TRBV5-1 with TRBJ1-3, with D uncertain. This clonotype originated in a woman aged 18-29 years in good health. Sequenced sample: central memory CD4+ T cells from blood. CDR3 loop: CASSRDGNTIYF. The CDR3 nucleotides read TGCGCCAGCAGCCGGGATGGAAACACCATATATTTT.